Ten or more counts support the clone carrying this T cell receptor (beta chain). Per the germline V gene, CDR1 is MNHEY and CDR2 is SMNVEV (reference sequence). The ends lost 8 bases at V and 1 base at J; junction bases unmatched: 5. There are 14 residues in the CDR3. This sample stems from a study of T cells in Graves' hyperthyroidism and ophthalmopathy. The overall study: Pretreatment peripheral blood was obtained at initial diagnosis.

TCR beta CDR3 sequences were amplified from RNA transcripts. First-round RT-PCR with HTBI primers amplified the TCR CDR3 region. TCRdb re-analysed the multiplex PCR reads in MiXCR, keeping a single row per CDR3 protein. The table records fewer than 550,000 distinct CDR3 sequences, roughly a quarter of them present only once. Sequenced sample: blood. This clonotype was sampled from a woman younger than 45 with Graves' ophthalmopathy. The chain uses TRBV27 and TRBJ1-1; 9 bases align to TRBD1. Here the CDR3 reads CASGWDRENTEAFF. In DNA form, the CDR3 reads TGTGCCAGCGGGTGGGACAGGGAGAACACTGAAGCTTTCTTT.